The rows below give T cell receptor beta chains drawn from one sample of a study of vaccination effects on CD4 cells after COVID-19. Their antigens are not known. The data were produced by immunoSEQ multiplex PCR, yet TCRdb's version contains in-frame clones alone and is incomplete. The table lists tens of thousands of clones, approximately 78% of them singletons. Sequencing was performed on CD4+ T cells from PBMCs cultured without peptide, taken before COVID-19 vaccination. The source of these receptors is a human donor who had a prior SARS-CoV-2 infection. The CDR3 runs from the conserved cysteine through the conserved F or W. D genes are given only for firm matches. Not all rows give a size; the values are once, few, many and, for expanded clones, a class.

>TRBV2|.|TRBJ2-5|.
TGTGCCAGCACGAGGTCCGAAGAGACCCAGTACTTC
CASTRSEETQYF
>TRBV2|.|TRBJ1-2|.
TGTGCCAGCAGTGGAGACAAAGTCTATGGCTACACCTTC
CASSGDKVYGYTF
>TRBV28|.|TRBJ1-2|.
TGTGCCAGCAGTTTAGGCTTCGGGGGTGAAGGGGGCTACACCTTC
CASSLGFGGEGGYTF
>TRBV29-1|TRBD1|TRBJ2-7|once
TGCAGCGTTGAAGTAGGACAGGGCTACGAGCAGTACTTC
CSVEVGQGYEQYF
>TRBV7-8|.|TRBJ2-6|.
TGTGCCAGCAGCTATGTCGGGGGGGCCAACGTCCTGACTTTC
CASSYVGGANVLTF
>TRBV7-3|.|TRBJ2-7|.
TGTGCCAGCAGCTTGCTGGGCTCAGGGTTATCCGAGCAGTACTTC
CASSLLGSGLSEQYF
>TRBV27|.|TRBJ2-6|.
TGTGCCAGCAGTTTATCGAGGGGGGGGATAGGGGCAACTGGGGCCAACGTCCTGACTTTC
CASSLSRGGIGATGANVLTF
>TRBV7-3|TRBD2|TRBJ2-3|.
TGTGCCAGCAGCTTATCGGGAGGGCTTTCAGATACGCAGTATTTT
CASSLSGGLSDTQYF
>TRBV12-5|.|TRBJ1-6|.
TGTGCTAGTGCCAAGGACAGCCATAATTCACCCCTCCACTTT
CASAKDSHNSPLHF
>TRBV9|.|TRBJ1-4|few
TGTGCCAGCAGCGTAGGCCCAAGTGATGAAAAACTGTTTTTT
CASSVGPSDEKLFF
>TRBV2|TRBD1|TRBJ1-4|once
TGTGCCAGCAGTGATCAAGGACAGGCGACTGAAAAACTGTTTTTT
CASSDQGQATEKLFF